This T cell receptor beta chain was recovered during a study of breast tumors, draining lymph nodes, adjacent tissues. The lymph nodes were axillary draining lymph nodes from breast cancer patients. TCRdb analysed the multiplex PCR reads with MiXCR anew, one entry per CDR3 protein. The data contain over 150,000 distinct CDR3 sequences, approximately 30% of them singletons. This clonotype came up many times. This CDR3 has 15 amino acids. V lost 3 bases, J lost 0 bases, and 13 bases lay in between. In germline, CDR1 is SGHKS, CDR2 YYEKEE (reference sequence). The V call is TRBV5-5, the J call TRBJ2-7, with D unresolved. The sequenced sample was axillary lymph node tissue. The TCR sequence derives from a female donor with breast cancer. Some clones in this sample may be carry-over from other donors' samples. The CDR3 DNA is TGTGCCAGCAGCTCCGGGCCGCTTAGCTCCTACGAGCAGTACTTC. Its translation: CASSSGPLSSYEQYF.